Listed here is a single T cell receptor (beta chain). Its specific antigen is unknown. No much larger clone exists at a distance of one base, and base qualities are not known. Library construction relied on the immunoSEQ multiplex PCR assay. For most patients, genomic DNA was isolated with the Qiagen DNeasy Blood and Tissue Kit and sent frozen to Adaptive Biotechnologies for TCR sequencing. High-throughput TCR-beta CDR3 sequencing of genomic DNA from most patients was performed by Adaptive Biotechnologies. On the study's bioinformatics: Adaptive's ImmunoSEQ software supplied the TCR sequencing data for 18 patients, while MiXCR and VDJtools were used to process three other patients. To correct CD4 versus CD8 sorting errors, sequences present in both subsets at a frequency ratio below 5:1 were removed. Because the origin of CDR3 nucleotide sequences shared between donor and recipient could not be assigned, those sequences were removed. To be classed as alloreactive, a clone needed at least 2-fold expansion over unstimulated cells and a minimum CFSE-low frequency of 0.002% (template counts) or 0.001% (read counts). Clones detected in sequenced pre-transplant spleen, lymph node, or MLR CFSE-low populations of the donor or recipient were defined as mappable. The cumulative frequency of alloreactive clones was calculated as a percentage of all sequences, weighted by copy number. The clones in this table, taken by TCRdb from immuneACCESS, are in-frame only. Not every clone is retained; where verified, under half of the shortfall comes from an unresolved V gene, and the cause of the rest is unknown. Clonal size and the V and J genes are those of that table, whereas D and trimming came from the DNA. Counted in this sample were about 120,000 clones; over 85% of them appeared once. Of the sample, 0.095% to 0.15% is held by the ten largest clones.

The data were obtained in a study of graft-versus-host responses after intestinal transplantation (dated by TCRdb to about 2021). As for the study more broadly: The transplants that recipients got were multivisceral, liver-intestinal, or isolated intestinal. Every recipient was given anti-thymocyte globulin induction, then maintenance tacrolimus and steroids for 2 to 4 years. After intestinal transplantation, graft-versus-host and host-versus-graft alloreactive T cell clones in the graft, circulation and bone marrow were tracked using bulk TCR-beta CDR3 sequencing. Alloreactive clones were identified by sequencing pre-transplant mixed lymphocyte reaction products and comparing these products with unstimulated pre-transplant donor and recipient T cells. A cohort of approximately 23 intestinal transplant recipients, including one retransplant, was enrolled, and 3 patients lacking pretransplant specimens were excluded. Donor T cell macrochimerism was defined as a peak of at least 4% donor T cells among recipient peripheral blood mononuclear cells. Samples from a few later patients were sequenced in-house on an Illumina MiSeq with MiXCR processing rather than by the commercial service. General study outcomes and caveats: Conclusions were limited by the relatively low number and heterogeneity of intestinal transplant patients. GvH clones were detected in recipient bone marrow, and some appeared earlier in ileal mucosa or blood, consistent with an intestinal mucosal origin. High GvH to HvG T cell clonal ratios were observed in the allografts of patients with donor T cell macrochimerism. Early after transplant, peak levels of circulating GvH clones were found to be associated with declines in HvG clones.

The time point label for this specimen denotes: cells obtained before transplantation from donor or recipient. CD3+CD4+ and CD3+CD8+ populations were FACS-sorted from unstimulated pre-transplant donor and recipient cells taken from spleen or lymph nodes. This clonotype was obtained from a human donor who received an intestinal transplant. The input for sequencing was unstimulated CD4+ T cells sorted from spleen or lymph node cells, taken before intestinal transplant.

The CDR3 reads as follows: CASSISGSTPRREYF. The sequence in DNA is TGCGCCAGCAGCATTAGCGGGTCTACTCCGCGGAGGGAGTACTTC. The sequence joins TRBV5-1 to TRBJ2-7; TRBD2 agrees with 7 junctional bases. The CDR3 spans 15 residues, from the cysteine through the phenylalanine. Only the CDR3 DNA is retained, 45 bases long and in frame from the first base. V is pruned by 4 bases and J by 11 bases, leaving 18 bases of the junction without a gene match. CDR1 and CDR2 (SGHRS, YFSETQ) derive from the germline V gene.